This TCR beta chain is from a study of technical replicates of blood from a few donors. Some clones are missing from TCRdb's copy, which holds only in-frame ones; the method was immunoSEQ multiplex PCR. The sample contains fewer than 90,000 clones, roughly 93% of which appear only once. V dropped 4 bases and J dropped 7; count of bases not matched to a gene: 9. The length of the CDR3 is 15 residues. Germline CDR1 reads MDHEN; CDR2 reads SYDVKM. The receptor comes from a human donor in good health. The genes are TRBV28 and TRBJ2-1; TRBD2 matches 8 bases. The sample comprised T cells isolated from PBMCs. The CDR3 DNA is TGTGCCAGCAGTTCCTCCCCGGGGGGGCCTAATGAGCAGTTCTTC. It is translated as CASSSSPGGPNEQFF.